The clone carrying this T cell receptor beta chain was picked up many times. These data belong to a study of T cells in Graves' hyperthyroidism and ophthalmopathy. V was pared by 2 bases and J by 5 bases, with 6 bases between. Germline V gene lookup returns CDR1 SNHLY and CDR2 FYNNEI. The CDR3 runs 12 residues. From RNA transcripts, TCR beta CDR3 regions were amplified. In the first-round RT-PCR of the TCR CDR3, the HTBI primer set was used. TCRdb reprocessed the multiplex PCR reads with MiXCR, giving one entry per CDR3 protein. The sample yields approximately 640,000 distinct CDR3 sequences, about a sixth seen once.

This chain joins TRBV2 and TRBJ1-2; no firm D call. This TCR derives from a woman in her 30s with Graves' hyperthyroidism. The specimen sequenced was blood. This chain's CDR3 is CASSETEYGYTF. The DNA for the CDR3 is TGTGCCAGCAGTGAAACAGAATATGGCTACACCTTC.